This TCR beta chain was identified during a study of blood T cell repertoires in COVID-19. The length of the CDR3 is 14 residues. In germline, CDR1 is SGHTA, CDR2 FQGTGA. V was cut by 5 bases and J by 2 bases, with 10 bases left in between. Measured with immunoSEQ multiplex PCR; TCRdb has only the in-frame clones, and not every one. Counted here are fewer than 130,000 clones, approximately 68% occurring once; the ten biggest clones make up about 7.1%. This sequence was found in a woman in her fifties or sixties with acute or convalescent COVID-19. The material sequenced was peripheral blood. The chain uses TRBV7-3 and TRBJ1-3; possible D gene TRBD1, 5 bases. This CDR3 reads CASSNQGAGNTIYF. The CDR3 DNA follows: TGTGCCAGCAGCAACCAGGGTGCTGGAAACACCATATATTTT.